The entry below describes one T cell receptor (beta chain). The naive CD8 subset, CD45RO-negative cells positively selected for CCR7, excluded terminally differentiated effector memory CD45RA+ cells. Profiled with immunoSEQ multiplex PCR; TCRdb holds only in-frame clones, not every one. The table includes more than 500,000 clones, 90% to 95% detected once. This record belongs to a study of shared clonotypes between healthy human individuals. The V gene's germline CDR1 is MGHDK and CDR2 SYGVNS. The V end lost 1 base, the J end lost 2 bases, and 19 bases lay between the germline ends. The CDR3 consists of 18 residues.

The chain combines TRBV25-1 with TRBJ2-3; the D call may be TRBD1 or TRBD2 (5 bases each). Source material: naive CD8+ T cells sorted from blood. The sequence derives from a woman aged 25 to 39 in good health. CDR3 region: CASSEWSPGPLDTDTQYF. For the CDR3, the DNA is TGTGCCAGCAGTGAATGGTCTCCGGGACCTCTTGACACAGATACGCAGTATTTT. The whole variable domain, remainder taken from reference TRBV25-1 and TRBJ2-3, is EADIYQTPRYLVIGTGKKITLECSQTMGHDKMYWYQQDPGMELHLIHYSYGVNSTEKGDLSSESTVSRIRTEHFPLTLESARPSHTSQYLCASSEWSPGPLDTDTQYFGPGTRLTVL.